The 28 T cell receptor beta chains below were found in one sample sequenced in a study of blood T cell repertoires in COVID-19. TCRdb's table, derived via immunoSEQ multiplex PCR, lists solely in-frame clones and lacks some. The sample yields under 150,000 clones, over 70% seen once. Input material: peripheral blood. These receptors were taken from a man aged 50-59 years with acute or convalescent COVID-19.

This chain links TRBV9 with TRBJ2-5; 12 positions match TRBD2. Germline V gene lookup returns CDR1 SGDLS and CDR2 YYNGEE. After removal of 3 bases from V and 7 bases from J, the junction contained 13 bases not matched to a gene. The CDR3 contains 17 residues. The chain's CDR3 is CASSGSGTSGPPRTQYF. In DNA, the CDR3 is TGTGCCAGCAGCGGTTCCGGGACTAGCGGGCCGCCACGGACCCAGTACTTC.

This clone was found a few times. The CDR3 protein is CASSLPDNEQFF. CDR3 coding DNA: TGCGCCAGCAGCCTGCCGGACAATGAGCAGTTCTTC. The gene calls are TRBV5-1 and TRBJ2-1; D is undetermined. V was clipped by 4 bases and J by 5 bases, with 7 bases between them. CDR3 length: 12 amino acids. Germline V CDR1 and CDR2: SGHRS, YFSETQ.

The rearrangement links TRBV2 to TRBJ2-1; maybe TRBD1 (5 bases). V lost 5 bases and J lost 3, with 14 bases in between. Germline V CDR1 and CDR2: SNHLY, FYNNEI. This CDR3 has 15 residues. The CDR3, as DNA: TGTGCCAGCAGTTCGCGGCAGGGCTACTACAATGAGCAGTTCTTC. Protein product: CASSSRQGYYNEQFF.

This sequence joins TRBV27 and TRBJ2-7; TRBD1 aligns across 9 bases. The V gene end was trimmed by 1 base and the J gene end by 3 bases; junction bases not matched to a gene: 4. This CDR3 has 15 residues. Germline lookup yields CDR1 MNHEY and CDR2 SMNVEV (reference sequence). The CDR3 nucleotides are TGTGCCAGCAGTTTATGGGGACAGGGAGGCTACGAGCAGTACTTC. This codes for CASSLWGQGGYEQYF.

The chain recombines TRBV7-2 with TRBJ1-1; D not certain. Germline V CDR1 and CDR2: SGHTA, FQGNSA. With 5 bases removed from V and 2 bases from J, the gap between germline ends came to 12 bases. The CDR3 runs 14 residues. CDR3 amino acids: CASSLREVNTEAFF. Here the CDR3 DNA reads TGTGCCAGCAGCCTTCGGGAAGTAAACACTGAAGCTTTCTTT. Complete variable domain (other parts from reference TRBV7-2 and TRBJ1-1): GAGVSQSPSNKVTEKGKDVELRCDPISGHTALYWYRQSLGQGLEFLIYFQGNSAPDKSGLPSDRFSAERTGGSVSTLTIQRTQQEDSAVYLCASSLREVNTEAFFGQGTRLTVV.

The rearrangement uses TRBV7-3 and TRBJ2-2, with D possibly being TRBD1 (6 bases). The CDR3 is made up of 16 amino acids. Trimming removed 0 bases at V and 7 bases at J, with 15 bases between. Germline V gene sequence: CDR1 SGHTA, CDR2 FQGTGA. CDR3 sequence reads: CASSLTGTRHIGELFF. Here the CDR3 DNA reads TGTGCCAGCAGCTTAACCGGGACACGCCACATCGGGGAGCTGTTTTTT.

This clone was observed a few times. CDR3 DNA sequence: TGTGCCAGCAGTCCCGACAGGACCTTCTATGGCTACACCTTC. Protein sequence: CASSPDRTFYGYTF. This chain links TRBV6-5 with TRBJ1-2; D might be TRBD1 (6 bases). This CDR3 spans 14 amino acids. Between the trimmed V and J ends, which lost 5 bases and 4 bases, there was a span of 14 bases. Germline CDR1 is MNHEY and CDR2 is SVGAGI.

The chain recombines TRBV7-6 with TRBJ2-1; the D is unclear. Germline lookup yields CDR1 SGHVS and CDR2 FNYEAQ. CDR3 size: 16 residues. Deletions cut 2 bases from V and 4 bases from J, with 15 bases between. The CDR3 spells CASSLSVRVSYNEQFF. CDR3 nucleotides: TGTGCCAGCAGCTTATCGGTCCGGGTTAGTTACAATGAGCAGTTCTTC.

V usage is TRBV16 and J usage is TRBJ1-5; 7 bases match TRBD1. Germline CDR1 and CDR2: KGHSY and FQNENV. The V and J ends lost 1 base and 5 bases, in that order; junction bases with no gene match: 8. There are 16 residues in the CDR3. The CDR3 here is CASSQLAGGLDQPQHF. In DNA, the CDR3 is TGTGCCAGCAGCCAATTGGCAGGGGGTCTCGATCAGCCCCAGCATTTT.

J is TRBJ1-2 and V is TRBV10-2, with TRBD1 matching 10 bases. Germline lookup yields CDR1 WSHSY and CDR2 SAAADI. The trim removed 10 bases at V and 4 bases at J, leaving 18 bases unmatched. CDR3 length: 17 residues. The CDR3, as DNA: TGCGCCACCTCAGAGCCGGGACAGGGGCCCCTATTCTATGGCTACACCTTC. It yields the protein CATSEPGQGPLFYGYTF.

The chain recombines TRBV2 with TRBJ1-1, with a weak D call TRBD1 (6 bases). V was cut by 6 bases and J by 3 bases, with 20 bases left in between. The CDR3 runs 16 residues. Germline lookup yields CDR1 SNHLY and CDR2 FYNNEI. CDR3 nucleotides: TGTGCCAGCAGCCCACCCGGGGGGGCCTGGGACACTGAAGCTTTCTTT. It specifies CASSPPGGAWDTEAFF.

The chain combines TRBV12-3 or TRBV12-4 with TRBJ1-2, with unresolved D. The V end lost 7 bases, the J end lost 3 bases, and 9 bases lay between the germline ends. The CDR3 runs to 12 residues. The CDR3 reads CASTYGDYGYTF. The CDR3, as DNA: TGTGCCAGCACCTACGGGGACTATGGCTACACCTTC.

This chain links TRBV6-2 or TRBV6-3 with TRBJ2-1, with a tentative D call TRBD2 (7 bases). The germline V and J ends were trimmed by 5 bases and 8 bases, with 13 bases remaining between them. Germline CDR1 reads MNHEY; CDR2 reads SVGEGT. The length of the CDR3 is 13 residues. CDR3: CASSGGGGYEQFF. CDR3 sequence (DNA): TGTGCCAGCAGTGGAGGGGGGGGCTATGAGCAGTTCTTC.

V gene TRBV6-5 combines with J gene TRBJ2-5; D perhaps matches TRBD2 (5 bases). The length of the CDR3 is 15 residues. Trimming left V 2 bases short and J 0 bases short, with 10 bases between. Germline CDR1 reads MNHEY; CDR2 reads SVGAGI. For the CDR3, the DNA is TGTGCCAGCAGTTACGGGTCGGGGTACCAAGAGACCCAGTACTTC. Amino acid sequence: CASSYGSGYQETQYF.

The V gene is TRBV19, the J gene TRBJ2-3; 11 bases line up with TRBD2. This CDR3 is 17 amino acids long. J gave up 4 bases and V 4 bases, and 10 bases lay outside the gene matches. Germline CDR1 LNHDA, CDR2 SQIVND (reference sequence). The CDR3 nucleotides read TGTGCCAGTAGTAGCCGTGGTAGCGGGGGGGCCCCAGATACGCAGTATTTT. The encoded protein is CASSSRGSGGAPDTQYF.

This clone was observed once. The CDR3, as DNA: TGTGCCACCAGCGGTGGGGCAGATACGCAGTATTTT. Residues: CATSGGADTQYF. The chain carries TRBV19 and TRBJ2-3; TRBD2 is a possible D gene (5 bases). V lost 10 bases and J 4 bases, leaving 12 bases between the germline ends. Germline CDR1 reads LNHDA; CDR2 reads SQIVND (reference sequence). The CDR3 is made up of 12 amino acids.

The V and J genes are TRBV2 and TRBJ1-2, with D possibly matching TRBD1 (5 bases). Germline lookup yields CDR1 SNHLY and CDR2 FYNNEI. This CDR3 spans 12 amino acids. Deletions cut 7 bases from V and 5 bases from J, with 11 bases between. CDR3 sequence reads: CASKQDRYGYTF. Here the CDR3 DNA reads TGTGCCAGCAAACAGGATCGGTATGGCTACACCTTC.

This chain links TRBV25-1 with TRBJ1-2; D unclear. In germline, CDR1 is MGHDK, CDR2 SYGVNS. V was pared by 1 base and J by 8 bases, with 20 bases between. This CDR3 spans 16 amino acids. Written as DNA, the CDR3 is TGTGCCAGCAGTGAATCGCTGGTGGTGCCCGCGAAGGGCTACACCTTC. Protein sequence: CASSESLVVPAKGYTF.

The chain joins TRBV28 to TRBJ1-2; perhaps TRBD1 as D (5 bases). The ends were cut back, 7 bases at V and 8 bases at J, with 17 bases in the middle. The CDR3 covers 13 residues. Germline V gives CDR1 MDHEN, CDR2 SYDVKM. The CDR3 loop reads CASTIPGRGGYTF. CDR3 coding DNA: TGTGCCAGCACCATCCCCGGGAGGGGAGGCTACACCTTC.

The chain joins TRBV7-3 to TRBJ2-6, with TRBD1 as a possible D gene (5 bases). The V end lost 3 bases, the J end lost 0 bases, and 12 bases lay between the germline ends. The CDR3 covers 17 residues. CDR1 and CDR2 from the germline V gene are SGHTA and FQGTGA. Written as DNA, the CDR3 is TGTGCCAGCAGCTTCCAGGGTGGATTCTCTGGGGCCAACGTCCTGACTTTC. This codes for CASSFQGGFSGANVLTF.

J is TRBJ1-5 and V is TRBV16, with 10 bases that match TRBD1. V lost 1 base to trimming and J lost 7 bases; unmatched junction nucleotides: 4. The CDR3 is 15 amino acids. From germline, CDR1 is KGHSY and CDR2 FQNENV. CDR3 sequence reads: CASSQYGQGDQPQHF. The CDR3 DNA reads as TGTGCCAGCAGCCAATATGGACAGGGGGACCAGCCCCAGCATTTT.

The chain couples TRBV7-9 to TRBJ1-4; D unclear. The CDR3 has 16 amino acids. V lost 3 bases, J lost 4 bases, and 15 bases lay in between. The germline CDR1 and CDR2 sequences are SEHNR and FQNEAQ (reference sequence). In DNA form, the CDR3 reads TGTGCCAGCAGCTTCTCAACGCGGATATTTAATGAAAAACTGTTTTTT. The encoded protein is CASSFSTRIFNEKLFF.

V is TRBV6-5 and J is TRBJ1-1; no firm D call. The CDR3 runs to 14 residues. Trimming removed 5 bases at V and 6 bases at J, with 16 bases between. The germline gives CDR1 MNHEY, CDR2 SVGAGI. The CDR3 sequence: CASSRTTRSAEAFF. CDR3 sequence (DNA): TGTGCCAGCAGTCGAACCACACGTTCCGCTGAAGCTTTCTTT.

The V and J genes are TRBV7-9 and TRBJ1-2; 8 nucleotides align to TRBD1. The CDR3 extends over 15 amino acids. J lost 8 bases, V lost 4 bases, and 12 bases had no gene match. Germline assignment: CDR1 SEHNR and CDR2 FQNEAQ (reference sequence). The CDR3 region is CASSSKPGQGYGYTF. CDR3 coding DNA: TGTGCCAGCAGCTCAAAGCCCGGACAGGGCTACGGCTACACCTTC. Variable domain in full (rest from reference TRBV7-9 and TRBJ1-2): DTGVSQNPRHKITKRGQNVTFRCDPISEHNRLYWYRQTLGQGPEFLTYFQNEAQLEKSRLLSDRFSAERPKGSFSTLEIQRTEQGDSAMYLCASSSKPGQGYGYTFGSGTRLTVV.

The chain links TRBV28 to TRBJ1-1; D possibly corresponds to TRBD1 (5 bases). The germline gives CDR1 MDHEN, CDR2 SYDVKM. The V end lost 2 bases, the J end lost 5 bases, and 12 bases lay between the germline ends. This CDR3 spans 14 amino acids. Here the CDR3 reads CASSLLGAGTEAFF. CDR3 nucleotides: TGTGCCAGCAGTTTACTTGGGGCAGGGACTGAAGCTTTCTTT.

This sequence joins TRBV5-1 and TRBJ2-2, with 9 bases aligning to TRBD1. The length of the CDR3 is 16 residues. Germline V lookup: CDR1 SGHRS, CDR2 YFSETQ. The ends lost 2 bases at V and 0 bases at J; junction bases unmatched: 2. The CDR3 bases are TGCGCCAGCAGCTTTTGGACAGGGGCGAACACCGGGGAGCTGTTTTTT. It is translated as CASSFWTGANTGELFF.

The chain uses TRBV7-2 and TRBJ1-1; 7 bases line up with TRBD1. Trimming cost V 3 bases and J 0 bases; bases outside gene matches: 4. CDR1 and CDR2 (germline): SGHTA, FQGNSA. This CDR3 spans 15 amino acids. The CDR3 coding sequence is TGTGCCAGCAGCTTTAGGACAGGTATGAACACTGAAGCTTTCTTT. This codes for CASSFRTGMNTEAFF.

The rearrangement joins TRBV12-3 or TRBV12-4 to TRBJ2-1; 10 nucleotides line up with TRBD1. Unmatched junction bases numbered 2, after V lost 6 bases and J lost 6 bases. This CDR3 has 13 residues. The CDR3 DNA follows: TGTGCCAGCAGCTGGACAGGGGGCAATGAGCAGTTCTTC. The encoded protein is CASSWTGGNEQFF.